This TCR beta chain was recorded in a study of T-cell memory formation after mild COVID-19. V lost 2 bases to trimming and J lost 1 base, with 9 bases between them. The CDR3 is 16 amino acids. Germline CDR1 and CDR2: MNHEY and SVGEGT. Comment on this clonotype: Its antigen is still unknown.

One entry per CDR3 protein, called by TCRdb with MiXCR from the 5' RACE reads. Of some 40,000 distinct CDR3 sequences in the sample, about 6.1% are singletons; the top ten hold 0.7% to 0.85%. Findings of the study overall: There were some responding clones in pre-infection memory, which suggested that cross-reactive memory had joined.

The chain recombines TRBV6-2 or TRBV6-3 with TRBJ2-6; no reliable D call. The sample taken for sequencing was PBMCs or a T cell subset sorted from them (not recorded which). The receptor's source is an adult who had mild COVID-19 (a few samples of this study predate the infection). Cell type and time point are not known. This chain's CDR3 is CASSYSAVSGANVLTF. Written as DNA, the CDR3 is TGTGCCAGCAGTTACAGCGCGGTATCTGGGGCCAACGTCCTGACTTTC.